The rows below give T cell receptor beta chains drawn from one sample of a study of glioma-infiltrating T cells after dendritic cell vaccination. TCRdb's copy holds only in-frame clones and misses some; the assay was immunoSEQ multiplex PCR. The data hold approximately 3,100 clones, with 75% to 80% observed a single time. The sample here was tumor tissue, taken before dendritic cell vaccination. The receptors here all came from a human donor with glioblastoma. CDR3s include the opening cysteine and the closing phenylalanine or tryptophan. Fields, in order: V gene, D gene, clone size, J gene, CDR3 protein, CDR3 DNA. A D gene is named only where the DNA matches it firmly. Rows may omit the clone size; those that give it use once, few, many or a size class.

>TRBV2|-|once|TRBJ2-7
CASSAQDGSYEQYF
TGTGCCAGCAGTGCGCAGGATGGATCCTACGAGCAGTACTTC
>TRBV28|-|-|TRBJ2-3
CASSLPSRAKDTQYF
TGTGCCAGCAGTTTACCCAGCAGGGCAAAAGATACGCAGTATTTT
>TRBV7-9|TRBD1|-|TRBJ2-5
CASSRDRGVQETQYF
TGTGCCAGCAGCCGGGACAGGGGGGTTCAAGAGACCCAGTACTTC
>TRBV30|-|few|TRBJ1-2
CAWSVGSGYGYTF
TGTGCCTGGAGTGTAGGCTCGGGCTATGGCTACACCTTC
>TRBV7-2|TRBD2|few|TRBJ2-2
CASSRLAGGADTGELFF
TGTGCCAGCAGCCGACTAGCGGGGGGGGCGGACACCGGGGAGCTGTTTTTT
>TRBV6-1|TRBD2|-|TRBJ2-1
CASQGSGDHNEQFF
TGTGCCAGCCAGGGTAGCGGGGACCACAATGAGCAGTTCTTC
>TRBV7-2|TRBD1|few|TRBJ2-7
CASSLESAQGLSEQYF
TGTGCCAGCAGCTTAGAGTCGGCACAGGGGTTAAGCGAGCAGTACTTC
>TRBV4-2|TRBD1|-|TRBJ1-1
CASSRNPGQYNTEAFF
TGTGCCAGCAGCCGTAACCCGGGACAGTACAACACTGAAGCTTTCTTT
>TRBV5-6|-|-|TRBJ1-1
CASSLSAKRGTEAFF
TGTGCCAGCAGCCTATCAGCTAAACGGGGCACTGAAGCTTTCTTT
>TRBV30|TRBD2|-|TRBJ2-2
CAWRSGGVSVGELFF
TGTGCCTGGAGGAGCGGGGGGGTATCCGTGGGGGAGCTGTTTTTT
>TRBV11-1|TRBD1|-|TRBJ1-1
CASSPRDRGKDTEAFF
TGTGCCAGCAGCCCAAGGGACAGGGGGAAGGACACTGAAGCTTTCTTT
>TRBV11-2|TRBD1|-|TRBJ2-1
CASSLDRGRNNEQFF
TGTGCCAGCAGCCTGGACAGGGGGAGGAACAATGAGCAGTTCTTC
>TRBV25-1|-|-|TRBJ1-1
CASSNTNRVTEAFF
TGTGCCAGCAGCAACACAAACAGGGTCACTGAAGCTTTCTTT
>TRBV19|-|once|TRBJ1-1
CASSSPGLAAEAFF
TGTGCCAGTAGTTCTCCGGGACTAGCGGCTGAAGCTTTCTTT
>TRBV5-1|TRBD1|-|TRBJ2-6
CASSLGQGRSGANVLTF
TGCGCCAGCAGCCTAGGACAGGGGCGCTCTGGGGCCAACGTCCTGACTTTC
>TRBV4-2|-|-|TRBJ2-1
CASRPNEGGANTNEQFF
TGTGCCAGCAGGCCGAATGAGGGGGGGGCGAATACCAATGAGCAGTTCTTC
>TRBV5-4|-|-|TRBJ2-1
CASSLPDLAGDEQFF
TGTGCCAGCAGCTTGCCGGACCTCGCGGGCGATGAGCAGTTCTTC
>TRBV5-1|TRBD2|few|TRBJ2-3
CASSLVAGGADTQYF
TGCGCCAGCAGCTTGGTGGCGGGGGGGGCAGATACGCAGTATTTT
>TRBV14|TRBD1|-|TRBJ2-3
CASSDRVTDTQYF
TGTGCCAGCTCGGACAGGGTCACAGATACGCAGTATTTT
>TRBV7-6|TRBD1|-|TRBJ1-1
CASSPGGPPEAFF
TGTGCCAGCAGCCCAGGGGGTCCCCCTGAAGCTTTCTTT
>TRBV13|-|once|TRBJ2-3
CASSRDKYRATDTQYF
TGTGCCAGCAGCCGGGACAAATACCGGGCCACAGATACGCAGTATTTT
>TRBV2|-|-|TRBJ2-5
CASRGAHWETQYF
TGTGCCAGCAGGGGGGCCCATTGGGAGACCCAGTACTTC
>TRBV19|TRBD1|-|TRBJ1-6
CASRDRAESSYNSPLHF
TGTGCCAGCCGGGACAGGGCCGAAAGCTCCTATAATTCACCCCTCCACTTT
>TRBV6-6|-|-|TRBJ2-1
CASSTDKQFF
TGTGCCAGCAGTACCGACAAGCAGTTCTTC
>TRBV6-1|TRBD1|few|TRBJ2-7
CASTGGTGGSYEQYF
TGTGCCAGCACGGGGGGGACAGGGGGCTCCTACGAGCAGTACTTC
>TRBV7-2|-|-|TRBJ1-1
CASSQLLGPNTEAFF
TGTGCCAGCAGCCAATTGTTGGGCCCGAACACTGAAGCTTTCTTT
>TRBV13|TRBD1|-|TRBJ1-3
CASSSSSIPDRGWGNTIYF
TGTGCCAGCAGCTCCTCGTCGATCCCGGACAGGGGATGGGGAAACACCATATATTTT
>TRBV7-3|-|-|TRBJ2-7
CASSPWGGAVYEQYF
TGTGCCAGCAGCCCATGGGGCGGGGCAGTTTACGAGCAGTACTTC
>TRBV7-2|-|few|TRBJ2-3
CASSLTGPRDTQYF
TGTGCCAGCAGCTTAACAGGTCCTAGAGATACGCAGTATTTT
>TRBV6-6|-|-|TRBJ1-6
CASRQDSFNSPLHF
TGTGCCAGCAGACAGGACAGTTTTAATTCACCCCTCCACTTT
>TRBV4-3|TRBD1|few|TRBJ2-3
CASSQDLIRTGLSDTQYF
TGCGCCAGCAGCCAAGATCTAATCCGGACAGGCTTATCAGATACGCAGTATTTT
>TRBV11-2|-|-|TRBJ1-2
CASTQGLQGSLGYTF
TGTGCCAGCACCCAAGGCCTACAGGGCTCGCTTGGCTACACCTTC
>TRBV7-2|TRBD2|once|TRBJ2-3
CASSPVGLAGATDTQYF
TGTGCCAGCAGCCCTGTCGGACTAGCGGGAGCCACAGATACGCAGTATTTT
>TRBV7-4|TRBD2|-|TRBJ2-1
CASLQRGDIYNEQFF
TGTGCCAGCCTTCAGCGGGGCGATATTTACAATGAGCAGTTCTTC
>TRBV7-3|TRBD1|-|TRBJ2-7
CASSLAGTGVYEQYF
TGTGCCAGCAGCCTTGCCGGGACAGGGGTTTACGAGCAGTACTTC
>TRBV18|-|-|TRBJ1-1
CASSPTVRGLGTEAFF
TGTGCCAGCTCACCAACGGTTCGGGGATTGGGAACTGAAGCTTTCTTT
>TRBV11-1|-|once|TRBJ1-1
CASTLLDSMNTEAFF
TGTGCCAGCACCCTCCTAGACAGTATGAACACTGAAGCTTTCTTT
>TRBV7-3|TRBD2|-|TRBJ2-3
CASSLPTTSGGTDTQYF
TGTGCCAGCAGCTTACCCACCACTAGCGGGGGGACAGATACGCAGTATTTT
>TRBV4-3|-|-|TRBJ2-3
CASSHRGTDTQYF
TGCGCCAGCAGCCATAGGGGGACAGATACGCAGTATTTT
>TRBV4-1|-|-|TRBJ2-7
CASSPYVDSLGEQYF
TGCGCCAGCAGCCCGTACGTGGACTCCTTGGGCGAGCAGTACTTC
>TRBV5-1|-|-|TRBJ1-1
CASSLGGVLTTEAFF
TGCGCCAGCAGCTTGGGGGGGGTTTTGACCACTGAAGCTTTCTTT
>TRBV19|-|-|TRBJ1-5
CASSIETGRNQPQHF
TGTGCCAGTAGTATAGAGACAGGCCGCAATCAGCCCCAGCATTTT
>TRBV4-3|-|once|TRBJ1-4
CASSQDQRGGNEKLFF
TGCGCCAGCAGCCAAGATCAGAGGGGGGGGAATGAAAAACTGTTTTTT
>TRBV19|TRBD1|-|TRBJ2-5
CASSRQGRRETQYF
TGTGCCAGTAGTAGACAGGGAAGGAGAGAGACCCAGTACTTC
>TRBV6-5|TRBD1|few|TRBJ2-7
CASSLRQGVYEQYF
TGTGCCAGCAGTCTTAGACAGGGGGTTTACGAGCAGTACTTC
>TRBV5-1|TRBD2|few|TRBJ2-1
CASSPQGLESSYNEQFF
TGCGCCAGCAGCCCCCAGGGACTAGAAAGCTCCTACAATGAGCAGTTCTTC
>TRBV6-1|TRBD1|-|TRBJ1-6
CASSGGQVQGGSPLHF
TGTGCCAGCAGTGGAGGACAGGTTCAAGGAGGTTCACCCCTCCACTTT
>TRBV2|-|few|TRBJ2-5
CASSEFSGRETQYF
TGTGCCAGCAGTGAATTTAGTGGGCGTGAGACCCAGTACTTC
>TRBV21-1|-|-|TRBJ2-3
CASSKTGCTDTQYF
TGTGCCAGCAGCAAAACAGGGTGCACAGATACGCAGTATTTT
>TRBV9|TRBD1|-|TRBJ2-2
CASSARQGMNTGELFF
TGTGCCAGCAGCGCAAGACAGGGGATGAACACCGGGGAGCTGTTTTTT
>TRBV5-4|TRBD1|-|TRBJ1-1
CASSFSGGSGTEAFF
TGTGCCAGCAGCTTTTCAGGGGGGTCGGGCACTGAAGCTTTCTTT